One sample yielded the 23 T cell receptor beta chains listed below, sequenced in a study of control samples from healthy donors and cancer patients (dated by TCRdb to 2018 to 2021). The library came from the immunoSEQ multiplex PCR assay. The source is immuneACCESS, and TCRdb retained only in-frame sequences with V and J called. Part of the clones is not carried over; for the studies checked, unresolved V genes explain less than half of this, and the remainder is unexplained. The sample records 150,000 or so clones, roughly 94% of which are singletons. The ten largest account for about 8.5% of the sample. Sequences were obtained from blood. Receptors were obtained from a woman between 35 and 50 years old in good health.

The chain recombines TRBV6-5 with TRBJ1-2; D gene uncertain. V gave up 2 bases and J gave up 7 bases, with 11 bases separating them. CDR3 size: 13 residues. In germline, CDR1 is MNHEY, CDR2 SVGAGI. CDR3 region: CASSYESAGGYTF. CDR3 DNA: TGTGCCAGCAGTTACGAGTCGGCGGGTGGCTACACCTTC.

The gene calls are TRBV10-2 and TRBJ1-3; D is undetermined. This CDR3 is built from 16 residues. Trimming removed 4 bases from V and 2 bases from J, with 15 bases in between. Per the germline V gene, CDR1 is WSHSY and CDR2 is SAAADI. CDR3 sequence: CASSAAVPAAGNTIYF. CDR3 DNA: TGCGCCAGCAGTGCCGCAGTTCCGGCGGCTGGAAACACCATATATTTT.

The sample holds one count of this clone. V is TRBV4-1 and J is TRBJ1-4; TRBD1 matches at 10 bases. The CDR3 length is 17 residues. Unmatched junction bases numbered 8, after V lost 2 bases and J lost 5 bases. Germline V gene data show CDR1 as MGHRA and CDR2 as YSYEKL. The CDR3 DNA is TGCGCCAGCAGCCAACGGGGACAGGGGTTAGAGAATGAAAAACTGTTTTTT. Its protein product is CASSQRGQGLENEKLFF.

This sequence joins TRBV5-5 and TRBJ2-7; 10 bases agree with TRBD1. J was trimmed by 4 bases and V by 4 bases; bases with no gene match: 5. This CDR3 is 14 amino acids long. CDR1 is SGHKS, CDR2 YYEKEE, per germline (reference sequence). CDR3 sequence (DNA): TGTGCCAGCAGCGACAGGGGGCAGGGGTACGAGCAGTACTTC. This translates into CASSDRGQGYEQYF.

This sequence joins TRBV7-2 and TRBJ2-2, with D hard to call. From germline, CDR1 is SGHTA and CDR2 FQGNSA. The CDR3 runs 14 residues. Trimming removed 4 bases at V and 1 base at J, with 7 bases between. The CDR3 protein is CASSYGRNTGELFF. CDR3 nucleotide sequence: TGTGCCAGCAGCTACGGACGGAACACCGGGGAGCTGTTTTTT. The variable domain in full, with the rest retrieved from reference TRBV7-2 and TRBJ2-2, is GAGVSQSPSNKVTEKGKDVELRCDPISGHTALYWYRQSLGQGLEFLIYFQGNSAPDKSGLPSDRFSAERTGGSVSTLTIQRTQQEDSAVYLCASSYGRNTGELFFGEGSRLTVL.

The chain couples TRBV7-9 to TRBJ2-5; D is unresolved. The germline gives CDR1 SEHNR, CDR2 FQNEAQ (reference sequence). The germline V and J ends were trimmed by 4 bases and 3 bases, with 15 bases remaining between them. This CDR3 spans 15 amino acids. The CDR3 sequence: CASSSRLTKEETQYF. CDR3 coding DNA: TGTGCCAGCAGCTCCCGACTGACAAAAGAAGAGACCCAGTACTTC.

The chain joins TRBV4-1 to TRBJ2-7; tentatively, D is TRBD1 (7 bases). The CDR3 loop spans 13 amino acids. Per the germline V gene, CDR1 is MGHRA and CDR2 is YSYEKL. V gave up 4 bases and J gave up 6 bases, with 13 bases separating them. CDR3 amino acids: CASSRGTVLEQYF. The CDR3 coding sequence is TGCGCCAGCAGCCGCGGGACAGTCCTCGAGCAGTACTTC.

The rearrangement uses TRBV12-5 and TRBJ2-7; D assignment may be TRBD1 or TRBD2 (5 bases each). Trimming left V 6 bases short and J 9 bases short, with 12 bases between. The CDR3 totals 11 residues. Germline values: CDR1 LGHNT, CDR2 FRNRAP. In DNA, the CDR3 is TGTGCTAGTGGGCAGGGACGTATGCAGTACTTC. Amino acid sequence: CASGQGRMQYF.

The rearrangement links TRBV30 to TRBJ1-6; the D gene is possibly TRBD1 (6 bases). The CDR3 extends over 14 amino acids. Germline assignment: CDR1 GTSNPN and CDR2 SVGIG (reference sequence). Between the trimmed V and J ends, which lost 4 bases and 7 bases, there was a span of 14 bases. The chain's CDR3 is CAWKVGTRNSPLHF. The CDR3 nucleotides read TGTGCCTGGAAGGTCGGGACACGGAATTCACCCCTCCACTTT.

This chain joins TRBV5-6 and TRBJ1-4; D possibly corresponds to TRBD1 (6 bases). Germline CDR1 and CDR2: SGHDT and YYEEEE. Trimming removed 2 bases at V and 5 bases at J, with 10 bases between. This CDR3 has 14 residues. This CDR3 reads CASSLGGRNEKLFF. CDR3 sequence (DNA): TGTGCCAGCAGCTTAGGGGGTAGGAATGAAAAACTGTTTTTT.

The rearrangement links TRBV5-4 to TRBJ1-2; perhaps TRBD1 as D (5 bases). The V end lost 4 bases, the J end lost 2 bases, and 12 bases lay between the germline ends. The CDR3 is 14 residues long. CDR1 is SGHNT and CDR2 is YYREEE in the germline V gene (reference sequence). In DNA, the CDR3 is TGTGCCAGCAGCAGAACGACAGAGAACTATGGCTACACCTTC. Encoded protein: CASSRTTENYGYTF.

The V call is TRBV4-1, the J call TRBJ1-1, with unresolved D. V lost 7 bases, J lost 3 bases, and 18 bases lay in between. The CDR3 covers 15 residues. Germline CDR1 and CDR2: MGHRA and YSYEKL. This CDR3 reads CASTEKGVTYTEAFF. CDR3 coding DNA: TGCGCCAGCACAGAGAAAGGTGTAACGTACACTGAAGCTTTCTTT.

V gene TRBV11-2 combines with J gene TRBJ2-1; D is unresolved. The V and J ends lost 4 bases and 0 bases respectively, with 10 bases between them. The CDR3 loop spans 15 amino acids. Germline V gives CDR1 SGHAT, CDR2 FQNNGV. CDR3 protein: CASSSAWPSYNEQFF. As DNA, the CDR3 is TGTGCCAGCAGCTCCGCATGGCCCTCCTACAATGAGCAGTTCTTC.

J is TRBJ2-2 and V is TRBV4-1; 10 bases are shared with TRBD1. The CDR3 sequence is 20 residues long. V shed 0 bases, J shed 3 bases, and the junction held 13 bases outside the gene matches. Germline V gene lookup returns CDR1 MGHRA and CDR2 YSYEKL. DNA for the CDR3: TGCGCCAGCAGCCAAGAAGGGATGCGGGGGACAGGGGCCTACACCGGGGAGCTGTTTTTT. Translated: CASSQEGMRGTGAYTGELFF.

The rearrangement joins TRBV18 to TRBJ1-2; 8 bases are shared with TRBD1. CDR1 and CDR2 (germline): KGHSH, LQKENI. This CDR3 contains 13 residues. With 3 bases clipped from V and 6 bases from J, the junction kept 3 bases outside the gene matches. Here the CDR3 DNA reads TGTGCCAGCTCACCCGGACAGGGAGATGGCTACACCTTC. Translated: CASSPGQGDGYTF.

V is TRBV4-2 and J is TRBJ2-2, with D unclear. The CDR3 is made up of 15 amino acids. V lost 0 bases and J lost 5, with 10 bases in between. Per the germline V gene, CDR1 is LGHNA and CDR2 is YNFKEQ. The CDR3: CASSQEGPETGELFF. The CDR3 coding sequence is TGTGCCAGCAGCCAAGAAGGGCCTGAGACCGGGGAGCTGTTTTTT.

The chain employs TRBV9 and TRBJ2-1; 7 bases fit TRBD1. After removal of 0 bases from V and 9 bases from J, the junction contained 6 bases not matched to a gene. CDR1 is SGDLS, CDR2 YYNGEE, per germline. The CDR3 is 14 amino acids. CDR3 protein: CASSVDGTVGEQFF. CDR3 DNA sequence: TGTGCCAGCAGCGTAGACGGGACAGTAGGTGAGCAGTTCTTC.

This sequence joins TRBV30 and TRBJ1-2, with D possibly being TRBD1 (6 bases). The CDR3 is 14 residues long. Trimming removed 4 bases at V and 3 bases at J, with 15 bases between. Germline assignment: CDR1 GTSNPN and CDR2 SVGIG (reference sequence). CDR3 bases: TGTGCCTGGATTAAGGGCAGGGGTGACTATGGCTACACCTTC. Translated, it gives CAWIKGRGDYGYTF.

V gene TRBV3-1 (or the pseudogene TRBV3-2) combines with J gene TRBJ1-2; D is perhaps TRBD1 (6 bases). Trimming cost V 4 bases and J 4 bases, with 10 bases left between them. This CDR3 comprises 13 residues. Germline CDR1 reads LGHDT; CDR2 reads YNNKEL (reference sequence). CDR3 nucleotides: TGTGCCAGCAGCCCACAGGGTACCTATGGCTACACCTTC. This gives the protein CASSPQGTYGYTF.

V is TRBV19 and J is TRBJ1-6, with D uncertain. CDR3 length equals 16 residues. CDR1 is LNHDA and CDR2 is SQIVND in the germline V gene (reference sequence). The ends were cut back, 0 bases at V and 7 bases at J, with 13 bases in the middle. CDR3 DNA sequence: TGTGCCAGTAGTATAGATCATGCCAGTCGGAATTCACCCCTCCACTTT. It yields the protein CASSIDHASRNSPLHF.

CDR3 amino acids: CASSFRAMNTEAFF. The CDR3 DNA reads TGTGCCAGCAGCTTTAGGGCAATGAACACTGAAGCTTTCTTT. This chain uses TRBV7-2 with TRBJ1-1; D gene unclear. The germline V gene encodes CDR1 SGHTA and CDR2 FQGNSA. Trimming took off 3 bases at V and 0 bases at J, with 8 bases between the two ends. The CDR3 sequence is 14 residues long.

V is TRBV18 and J is TRBJ2-6; the D is unclear. The CDR3 has 16 amino acids. Germline CDR1 is KGHSH and CDR2 is LQKENI. The V gene lost 3 bases and the J gene lost 0 bases, with 9 bases spanning the gap. CDR3 region: CASSPGLSSGANVLTF. The CDR3 nucleotides are TGTGCCAGCTCACCGGGTTTGAGCTCTGGGGCCAACGTCCTGACTTTC.

The gene calls are TRBV6-2 or TRBV6-3 and TRBJ2-5; 7 bases agree with TRBD1. Germline V lookup: CDR1 MNHEY, CDR2 SVGEGT. Trimming removed 4 bases from V and 2 bases from J; junction bases left unmatched: 10. This CDR3 region has 16 residues. The CDR3 loop is CASSSLRTGVQETQYF. The CDR3 coding sequence is TGTGCCAGCAGTTCCCTCAGGACAGGAGTGCAAGAGACCCAGTACTTC.